Each of the 18 T cell receptor beta chains below was sequenced from the same sample in a study of blood T cell repertoires in COVID-19. Generated by immunoSEQ multiplex PCR, the TCRdb table keeps only in-frame clones and is missing some. The sample lists a few hundred thousand clones; just under 90% were seen once. The sequencing input was PBMCs or T cells enriched from blood (not recorded which). These receptors were taken from a woman in her forties or fifties who had been exposed to COVID-19.

The V call is TRBV30, the J call TRBJ1-1; the D gene is possibly TRBD1 (5 bases). Germline V gives CDR1 GTSNPN, CDR2 SVGIG (reference sequence). This CDR3 region has 21 residues. With 7 bases removed from V and 0 bases from J, the gap between germline ends came to 36 bases. The CDR3 here is CAFRTGTALLSYENMNTEAFF. As DNA, the CDR3 is TGTGCCTTCCGAACAGGCACGGCGTTGCTAAGTTACGAAAACATGAACACTGAAGCTTTCTTT.

The V gene is TRBV24-1, the J gene TRBJ2-2; 9 nucleotides line up with TRBD1. The germline CDR1 and CDR2 sequences are KGHDR and SFDVKD. After removal of 3 bases from V and 2 bases from J, the junction contained 3 bases not matched to a gene. The CDR3 spans 16 residues. The CDR3: CATSDMGQGNTGELFF. CDR3 bases: TGTGCCACCAGTGATATGGGACAGGGAAACACCGGGGAGCTGTTTTTT.

The chain is built from TRBV27 and TRBJ2-7; TRBD2 might be the D (6 bases). Trimming pared 6 bases from V and 5 bases from J, leaving 14 bases between. The CDR3 loop spans 13 amino acids. CDR1 and CDR2 (germline): MNHEY, SMNVEV (reference sequence). The CDR3 DNA is TGTGCCAGCAGCCTTGGGAGGTCCCACGAGCAGTACTTC. Amino acid sequence: CASSLGRSHEQYF.

In this sample, this clone turned up once. The chain has TRBV2 and TRBJ1-1; TRBD1 matches 9 bases. V dropped 8 bases and J dropped 1; count of bases not matched to a gene: 5. Germline CDR1 SNHLY, CDR2 FYNNEI. The CDR3 is 14 amino acids. CDR3: CASGRDRANTEAFF. CDR3 DNA: TGTGCCAGCGGCCGGGACAGGGCGAACACTGAAGCTTTCTTT.

The chain joins TRBV5-6 to TRBJ1-5; tentative D call: TRBD1 (5 bases). V lost 3 bases and J 1 base, leaving 8 bases between the germline ends. CDR1 is SGHDT, CDR2 YYEEEE, per germline. The CDR3 runs to 14 residues. The CDR3 loop reads CASSSGGSNQPQHF. The DNA of the CDR3 is TGTGCCAGCAGCTCCGGGGGGAGCAATCAGCCCCAGCATTTT. The full variable domain, completed using reference TRBV5-6 and TRBJ1-5, is DAGVTQSPTHLIKTRGQQVTLRCSPKSGHDTVSWYQQALGQGPQFIFQYYEEEERQRGNFPDRFSGHQFPNYSSELNVNALLLGDSALYLCASSSGGSNQPQHFGDGTRLSIL.

Turning to this clone: The junction shows a germline mismatch at one end, possibly a read error. DNA for the CDR3: TGTGCTAGCAGCTTAGTCGCCGTAAAACAGGGGGCCTATTCACCCCTCCACTTT. This encodes CASSLVAVKQGAYSPLHF. The chain employs TRBV7-7 and TRBJ1-6; 9 bases align to TRBD1. The CDR3 has 18 residues. Germline V gene lookup returns CDR1 SSHAT and CDR2 FNYEAQ (reference sequence).

The chain has TRBV29-1 and TRBJ1-2; D possibly corresponds to TRBD1 (5 bases). Per the germline V gene, CDR1 is SQVTM and CDR2 is ANQGSEA. The CDR3 is 14 residues long. Trimming left V 1 base short and J 8 bases short, with 17 bases between. The CDR3 region has the DNA TGCAGCGTTGAAGCGGCGCCTGGAGGGGTAGGCTACACCTTC. Amino acid sequence: CSVEAAPGGVGYTF.

The J gene is TRBJ2-7, the V gene TRBV28; D might be TRBD2 (7 bases). V was pared by 7 bases and J by 5 bases, with 24 bases between. CDR3 length equals 16 residues. Germline CDR1 reads MDHEN; CDR2 reads SYDVKM. CDR3 coding DNA: TGTGCCAGCATCCCGTCCCGGGGGGCCACTGGGAACGAGCAGTACTTC. Amino acids: CASIPSRGATGNEQYF.

The chain employs TRBV7-2 and TRBJ2-7, with 8 bases matching TRBD1. V dropped 6 bases and J dropped 2; count of bases not matched to a gene: 12. Per germline, CDR1 SGHTA and CDR2 FQGNSA. The CDR3 totals 16 residues. CDR3 in DNA: TGTGCCAGCAGTTTCCTCGTCGGACAGGGTCCCTACGAGCAGTACTTC. Protein sequence: CASSFLVGQGPYEQYF.

The chain couples TRBV2 to TRBJ2-1, with 10 bases identical to TRBD2. Germline values: CDR1 SNHLY, CDR2 FYNNEI. The CDR3 is 16 amino acids. Trimming cost V 5 bases and J 4 bases; bases outside gene matches: 8. Here the CDR3 DNA reads TGTGCCAGCAGTACGACCCTAGCGGGGGCTTACAATGAGCAGTTCTTC. Translation: CASSTTLAGAYNEQFF.

This chain links TRBV2 with TRBJ1-2; D is undetermined. CDR1 and CDR2 (germline): SNHLY, FYNNEI. The CDR3 runs to 15 residues. V lost 7 bases and J lost 1, with 16 bases in between. The CDR3 protein is CASNQEATYNYGYTF. CDR3 coding DNA: TGTGCCAGCAACCAGGAGGCAACTTATAACTATGGCTACACCTTC.

The chain employs TRBV20-1 and TRBJ1-1; TRBD1 aligns across 7 bases. Germline V gene data show CDR1 as DFQATT and CDR2 as SNEGSKA (reference sequence). This CDR3 contains 15 residues. The trim removed 3 bases at V and 0 bases at J, leaving 7 bases unmatched. CDR3: CSASRGHRLNTEAFF. The DNA of the CDR3 is TGCAGTGCTAGTAGGGGGCACAGACTGAACACTGAAGCTTTCTTT.

The chain combines TRBV12-3 or TRBV12-4 with TRBJ1-2; D is unclear. Trimming left V 3 bases short and J 0 bases short, with 5 bases between. The CDR3 has 13 amino acids. CDR3 sequence reads: CASSFNTNYGYTF. In nucleotides, the CDR3 is TGTGCCAGCAGTTTTAATACTAACTATGGCTACACCTTC.

The chain couples TRBV2 to TRBJ1-6, with TRBD1 matching 11 bases. Germline V lookup: CDR1 SNHLY, CDR2 FYNNEI. V shed 4 bases and J 6 bases; nucleotides not matched to a gene: 11. This CDR3 region has 18 residues. The CDR3 sequence is CASSGVGTGGTSNSPLHF. The DNA of the CDR3 is TGTGCCAGCAGTGGGGTGGGGACAGGGGGAACTTCTAATTCACCCCTCCACTTT.

The J gene is TRBJ2-7, the V gene TRBV5-6, with a weak D call TRBD1 (6 bases). The CDR3 loop spans 14 amino acids. V shed 2 bases and J shed 0 bases, with 9 bases lying between them. Germline V gene sequence: CDR1 SGHDT, CDR2 YYEEEE. CDR3 amino acids: CASSFRQVSYEQYF. The CDR3 coding sequence is TGTGCCAGCAGCTTTAGACAGGTCTCCTACGAGCAGTACTTC. The variable domain in full, completed from reference TRBV5-6 and TRBJ2-7, reads DAGVTQSPTHLIKTRGQQVTLRCSPKSGHDTVSWYQQALGQGPQFIFQYYEEEERQRGNFPDRFSGHQFPNYSSELNVNALLLGDSALYLCASSFRQVSYEQYFGPGTRLTVT.

This clone was seen more than once but under ten times. The chain combines TRBV19 with TRBJ1-2; TRBD1 might be the D (6 bases). CDR3 length: 12 amino acids. CDR1 and CDR2 from the germline V gene are LNHDA and SQIVND (reference sequence). V dropped 6 bases and J dropped 4 bases, with 9 bases sitting between them. The CDR3 region is CASSGQTYGYTF. In nucleotides, the CDR3 is TGTGCCAGTAGCGGACAGACCTATGGCTACACCTTC.

The chain recombines TRBV5-6 with TRBJ2-3, with 11 bases aligning to TRBD2. Losses at the gene ends were 2 bases for V and 5 bases for J; bases not matched to a gene: 7. Germline V CDR1 and CDR2: SGHDT, YYEEEE. The CDR3 has 16 residues. The CDR3 sequence: CASSLRLAGGIDTQYF. The CDR3 DNA sequence: TGTGCCAGCAGCTTACGGCTAGCGGGGGGAATAGATACGCAGTATTTT.

The chain couples TRBV28 to TRBJ1-4; maybe TRBD1 (5 bases). Germline V gene sequence: CDR1 MDHEN, CDR2 SYDVKM. Trimming shortened V by 10 bases and J by 3 bases, and 21 bases separated the two germline ends. The CDR3 is made up of 16 amino acids. The CDR3 DNA is TGTGCCACCCGCTTGGGGGGAGGGTGGTCTAATGAAAAACTGTTTTTT. Its translation: CATRLGGGWSNEKLFF.